Sequencing of this T cell receptor beta chain was carried out in a study of T cells after yellow fever vaccination. The study's findings and limits: Post-booster samples contained most primary-vaccination clones (more than 95% CD4, about 90% CD8).

Germline V CDR1 and CDR2: SQVTM, ANQGSEA. CDR3 length equals 12 residues. V was trimmed by 4 bases and J by 4 bases, leaving 8 bases between them. TCRdb processed the 5' RACE reads anew with MiXCR; each CDR3 protein has one entry. This sample has approximately 58,000 distinct CDR3 sequences; about 5.6% occur once, and the top ten carry less than 40%. The sequence was obtained from a man between 18 and 29 years old who received the YFV17D yellow fever vaccine. The sample here was PBMCs, either bulk or a sorted T-cell subset (CD4+, CD8+, memory, or dextramer-sorted; not recorded which), taken on the day of the yellow fever booster vaccination. The chain joins TRBV29-1 to TRBJ1-5, with no clear D. The CDR3 loop reads CSVGGENQPQHF. The CDR3 DNA is TGCAGCGTTGGAGGAGAAAATCAGCCCCAGCATTTT.